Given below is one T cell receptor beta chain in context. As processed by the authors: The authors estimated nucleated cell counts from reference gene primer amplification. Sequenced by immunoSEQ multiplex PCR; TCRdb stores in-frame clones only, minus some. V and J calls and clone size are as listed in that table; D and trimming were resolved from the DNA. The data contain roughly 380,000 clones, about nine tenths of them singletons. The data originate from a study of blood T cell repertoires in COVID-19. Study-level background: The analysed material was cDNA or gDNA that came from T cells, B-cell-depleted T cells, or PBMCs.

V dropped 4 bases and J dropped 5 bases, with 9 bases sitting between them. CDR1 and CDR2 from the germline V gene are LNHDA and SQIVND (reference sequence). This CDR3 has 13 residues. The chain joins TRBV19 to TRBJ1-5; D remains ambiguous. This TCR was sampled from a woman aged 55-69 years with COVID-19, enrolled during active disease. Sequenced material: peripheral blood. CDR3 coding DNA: TGTGCCAGTAGTACTCGACACGATCAGCCCCAGCATTTT. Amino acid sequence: CASSTRHDQPQHF. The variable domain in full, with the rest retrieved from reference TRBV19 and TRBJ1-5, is DGGITQSPKYLFRKEGQNVTLSCEQNLNHDAMYWYRQDPGQGLRLIYYSQIVNDFQKGDIAEGYSVSREKKESFPLTVTSAQKNPTAFYLCASSTRHDQPQHFGDGTRLSIL.